The next 30 T cell receptor beta chains were all read from a single sample in a study of T cells after yellow fever vaccination. MiXCR was run by TCRdb on the 5' RACE reads, yielding one entry per CDR3 protein. In the table there are about 240,000 distinct CDR3 sequences, 6.5% to 8.5% of which are singletons. This sample comprised CD4+ T cells sorted from PBMCs, obtained 15 days after the yellow fever booster vaccination. The receptors were sampled from a young man who received the YFV17D yellow fever vaccine.

This clonotype has more than one count but fewer than ten. CDR3 protein: CASSYLQGSYGYTF. The CDR3 coding sequence is TGTGCCAGCAGTTACTTACAGGGCTCCTATGGCTACACCTTC. The chain links TRBV6-2 or TRBV6-3 to TRBJ1-2, with D tentatively TRBD1 (6 bases). This CDR3 comprises 14 residues. Trimming shortened V by 1 base and J by 4 bases, and 10 bases separated the two germline ends. From germline, CDR1 is MNHEY and CDR2 SVGEGT.

This clonotype was counted only a few times. V gene TRBV19 combines with J gene TRBJ2-4, with D tentatively TRBD2 (6 bases). Trimming shortened V by 3 bases and J by 0 bases, and 9 bases separated the two germline ends. The CDR3 length is 15 residues. Germline V CDR1 and CDR2: LNHDA, SQIVND (reference sequence). CDR3 coding DNA: TGTGCCAGTAGTATGAGGAGGGGAGCCAAAAACATTCAGTACTTC. This translates into CASSMRRGAKNIQYF.

This clonotype was found a few times. The rearrangement uses TRBV7-2 and TRBJ1-4, with 9 bases fitting TRBD1. Germline-derived CDR1 and CDR2 are SGHTA and FQGNSA. Trimming took 2 bases from V and 5 from J; bases not matched to a gene: 6. This CDR3 is 16 amino acids long. The CDR3 spells CASSLYRGTGNEKLFF. DNA of the CDR3: TGTGCCAGCAGCTTATACCGGGGGACAGGGAATGAAAAACTGTTTTTT. Supplemented by reference TRBV7-2 and TRBJ1-4, the full variable domain reads GAGVSQSPSNKVTEKGKDVELRCDPISGHTALYWYRQSLGQGLEFLIYFQGNSAPDKSGLPSDRFSAERTGGSVSTLTIQRTQQEDSAVYLCASSLYRGTGNEKLFFGSGTQLSVL.

V and J are TRBV2 and TRBJ2-5; D is unclear. The CDR3 runs to 12 residues. With 10 bases removed from V and 0 bases from J, the gap between germline ends came to 9 bases. CDR1 is SNHLY, CDR2 FYNNEI, per germline. The chain's CDR3 is CAIAPYQETQYF. DNA for the CDR3: TGTGCCATCGCCCCGTACCAAGAGACCCAGTACTTC.

This clonotype was seen repeatedly, ten times or more. The chain couples TRBV20-1 to TRBJ1-1, with D possibly TRBD1 on 5 matching bases. The V gene's germline CDR1 is DFQATT and CDR2 SNEGSKA (reference sequence). CDR3 size: 14 residues. V was clipped by 5 bases and J by 7 bases, with 20 bases between them. The CDR3 DNA follows: TGCAGTGCTCCCATGAGGGGAGGTAAGAGTGAAGCTTTCTTT. Translated, it gives CSAPMRGGKSEAFF.

This chain connects TRBV7-2 to TRBJ1-2; no clear D gene. This CDR3 contains 14 residues. Germline lookup yields CDR1 SGHTA and CDR2 FQGNSA. Deletions cut 1 base from V and 3 bases from J, with 9 bases between. CDR3 protein: CASSLDAAYYGYTF. The CDR3 DNA sequence: TGTGCCAGCAGCTTAGACGCTGCCTACTATGGCTACACCTTC.

V and J are TRBV6-8 and TRBJ2-3; D gene ambiguous. CDR1 is MNHGY and CDR2 is SAAAGT in the germline V gene. The length of the CDR3 is 14 residues. V was trimmed by 5 bases and J by 4 bases, leaving 13 bases between them. DNA of the CDR3: TGTGCCAGCAGTCCTTGGGCGCGTTCAGATACGCAGTATTTT. Its protein product is CASSPWARSDTQYF.

This clonotype was detected many times. The chain employs TRBV20-1 and TRBJ1-1; no clear D. Germline CDR1 and CDR2: DFQATT and SNEGSKA (reference sequence). The ends were cut back, 3 bases at V and 0 bases at J, with 5 bases in the middle. CDR3 length: 12 amino acids. The CDR3 here is CSASQVNTEAFF. The CDR3 DNA sequence: TGCAGTGCTAGCCAAGTGAACACTGAAGCTTTCTTT.

In its sample, this clonotype was seen many times. The chain links TRBV7-2 to TRBJ2-1; D is possibly TRBD1 (6 bases). This CDR3 is built from 14 residues. In germline, CDR1 is SGHTA, CDR2 FQGNSA. V lost 4 bases and J lost 9, with 16 bases in between. CDR3 nucleotide sequence: TGTGCCAGCAGCTATCAGGGGCGGTCTGGTGAGCAGTTCTTC. Amino acids: CASSYQGRSGEQFF.

This clonotype occurred many times. V gene TRBV20-1 combines with J gene TRBJ1-1, with 8 bases fitting TRBD1. Germline CDR1 is DFQATT and CDR2 is SNEGSKA (reference sequence). This CDR3 is 12 amino acids long. Losses at the gene ends were 6 bases for V and 4 bases for J; bases not matched to a gene: 4. CDR3 loop: CSACTGGTEAFF. In DNA form, the CDR3 reads TGCAGTGCCTGTACAGGGGGCACTGAAGCTTTCTTT.

This clonotype was observed a few times. The chain employs TRBV2 and TRBJ2-1; 10 positions match TRBD2. This CDR3 comprises 13 residues. V dropped 11 bases and J dropped 15; count of bases not matched to a gene: 16. CDR1 is SNHLY, CDR2 FYNNEI, per germline. The CDR3 loop is CAGQAGGPAGGFF. CDR3 sequence (DNA): TGTGCCGGGCAAGCGGGAGGGCCGGCTGGAGGGTTCTTC.

The chain recombines TRBV5-1 with TRBJ1-6; the match to TRBD1 covers 7 bases. CDR1 SGHRS and CDR2 YFSETQ come from the germline V gene. Trimming removed 4 bases from V and 10 bases from J; junction bases left unmatched: 8. This CDR3 has 14 residues. The CDR3 DNA sequence: TGCGCCAGCAGCCCTGGACAGGACGGATCACCCCTCCACTTT. This codes for CASSPGQDGSPLHF.

This clonotype has a count of ten or more. This sequence joins TRBV5-1 and TRBJ2-5; D gene ambiguous. This CDR3 has 14 amino acids. The V and J ends lost 0 bases and 2 bases respectively, with 8 bases between them. Per germline, CDR1 SGHRS and CDR2 YFSETQ. The CDR3 bases are TGCGCCAGCAGCTTGGGTACCACTCAAGAGACCCAGTACTTC. Translating gives CASSLGTTQETQYF.

The chain is built from TRBV11-1 and TRBJ2-1, with D tentatively TRBD1 (6 bases). The CDR3 consists of 14 residues. V was trimmed by 0 bases and J by 6 bases, leaving 9 bases between them. Germline CDR1 and CDR2: SGHAT and FQDESV (reference sequence). The CDR3 sequence is CASSLALDSNEQFF. The CDR3 DNA reads as TGTGCCAGCAGCTTAGCGCTGGACAGCAATGAGCAGTTCTTC. Together with reference TRBV11-1 and TRBJ2-1, the CDR3 gives the full variable domain: EAEVAQSPRYKITEKSQAVAFWCDPISGHATLYWYRQILGQGPELLVQFQDESVVDDSQLPKDRFSAERLKGVDSTLKIQPAELGDSAMYLCASSLALDSNEQFFGPGTRLTVL.

This clonotype occurred many times. The chain joins TRBV15 to TRBJ2-1, with unresolved D. Germline CDR1 LNHNV, CDR2 YYDKDF (reference sequence). This CDR3 spans 13 amino acids. V lost 0 bases and J 10 bases, leaving 10 bases between the germline ends. The CDR3 coding sequence is TGTGCCACCAGCAGAGATCAAGGGCGGGAGCAGTTCTTC. Amino acids: CATSRDQGREQFF. Together with reference TRBV15 and TRBJ2-1, the CDR3 gives the full variable domain: DAMVIQNPRYQVTQFGKPVTLSCSQTLNHNVMYWYQQKSSQAPKLLFHYYDKDFNNEADTPDNFQSRRPNTSFCFLDIRSPGLGDTAMYLCATSRDQGREQFFGPGTRLTVL.

This clonotype occurred many times. The chain is built from TRBV30 and TRBJ1-1; D unclear. The CDR3 length is 13 residues. The V and J ends lost 8 bases and 0 bases respectively, with 13 bases between them. Germline CDR1 is GTSNPN and CDR2 is SVGIG (reference sequence). The CDR3 nucleotides read TGTGCCAACCAAGAGGGTATGAACACTGAAGCTTTCTTT. Translating it yields CANQEGMNTEAFF.

There are a few counts of this clonotype. The V call is TRBV28, the J call TRBJ2-4; 8 bases agree with TRBD1. The V and J ends lost 6 bases and 10 bases, in that order; junction bases with no gene match: 8. Germline-derived CDR1 and CDR2 are MDHEN and SYDVKM. CDR3 length: 13 amino acids. The CDR3, as DNA: TGTGCCAGCAGCCCGGGACAGGAGAGGATTCAGTACTTC. As protein: CASSPGQERIQYF.

This clonotype was counted at least ten times. The chain links TRBV5-1 to TRBJ2-3; 13 bases fit TRBD2. J lost 4 bases, V lost 2 bases, and 4 bases had no gene match. There are 16 residues in the CDR3. In germline, CDR1 is SGHRS, CDR2 YFSETQ. CDR3 DNA: TGCGCCAGCAGCTTCACACTAGCGGGAGGGGCAGATACGCAGTATTTT. This encodes CASSFTLAGGADTQYF.

Comment on this clonotype: A junction end diverges from the germline sequence, so it may reflect a read error. CDR3 DNA: TGTTCCAGCAGCCATCCCCGGCAGGGGGGAAACATTCAGTACTTC. This translates into CSSSHPRQGGNIQYF. This rearrangement joins TRBV3-1 to TRBJ2-4; TRBD1 might be the D (7 bases). CDR3 length: 15 amino acids. Germline CDR1 LGHDT, CDR2 YNNKEL (reference sequence).

This clonotype has just a few counts. The chain's CDR3 is CASSLSPGNTGELFF. The CDR3 nucleotides read TGCGCCAGCAGCTTGTCGCCAGGGAACACCGGGGAGCTGTTTTTT. The rearrangement links TRBV5-1 to TRBJ2-2; no clear D. V gave up 1 base and J gave up 1 base, with 8 bases separating them. CDR3 length: 15 residues. Germline V lookup: CDR1 SGHRS, CDR2 YFSETQ.

There are many counts of this clonotype. The chain employs TRBV19 and TRBJ2-7; either TRBD1 or TRBD2 may fit D (5 bases each). V dropped 3 bases and J dropped 5 bases, with 8 bases sitting between them. The CDR3 runs 12 residues. Germline CDR1 reads LNHDA; CDR2 reads SQIVND (reference sequence). The CDR3 nucleotides are TGTGCCAGTAGTATTGGGGACCACGAGCAGTACTTC. The encoded protein is CASSIGDHEQYF.

This clonotype has just a few counts. V usage is TRBV10-3 and J usage is TRBJ2-1; 12 bases are a match to TRBD2. V lost 6 bases, J lost 7 bases, and 10 bases stayed unmatched. Germline assignment: CDR1 ENHRY and CDR2 SYGVKD. CDR3 length: 16 residues. The CDR3 sequence is CAIRDRLAGENNEQFF. The CDR3 DNA is TGTGCCATCAGAGACCGACTAGCGGGAGAGAATAATGAGCAGTTCTTC.

This clonotype was counted only a few times. The chain carries TRBV11-2 and TRBJ2-7, with D maybe TRBD2 (7 bases). With 3 bases removed from V and 6 bases from J, the gap between germline ends came to 15 bases. CDR1 is SGHAT and CDR2 is FQNNGV in the germline V gene. There are 14 residues in the CDR3. The CDR3 protein is CASSLGAGVIEQYF. Here the CDR3 DNA reads TGTGCCAGCAGCTTGGGGGCGGGAGTCATCGAGCAGTACTTC.

This clonotype appeared many times. The rearrangement links TRBV5-1 to TRBJ2-5; 8 nucleotides line up with TRBD1. Looked up from germline, CDR1 is SGHRS and CDR2 is YFSETQ. The CDR3 spans 15 residues. The J segment lost 4 bases and the V segment lost 9 bases, leaving 14 bases of the junction unmatched. The CDR3 region has the DNA TGCGCCACCACTCTCGGACAGGGAAGTGGAGAGACCCAGTACTTC. It codes for CATTLGQGSGETQYF.

CDR3 in DNA: TGCAGTGCCCTGAATAGGGCTAGCGGATCCTACAATGAGCAGTTCTTC. It yields the protein CSALNRASGSYNEQFF. This chain joins TRBV20-1 and TRBJ2-1; 7 bases fit TRBD2. The CDR3 covers 16 residues. V lost 6 bases and J lost 1; bases outside the gene matches: 12. CDR1 and CDR2 from the germline V gene are DFQATT and SNEGSKA (reference sequence).

This chain links TRBV20-1 with TRBJ1-5; TRBD1 is a possible D gene (5 bases). V lost 2 bases and J lost 5, with 22 bases in between. Germline-derived CDR1 and CDR2 are DFQATT and SNEGSKA (reference sequence). The CDR3 loop spans 17 amino acids. The CDR3 loop reads CSARPGQRSWTDQPQHF. The CDR3 DNA reads TGCAGTGCTAGACCAGGGCAGCGATCGTGGACGGATCAGCCCCAGCATTTT.

This clonotype showed up many times. The chain has TRBV20-1 and TRBJ1-1, with D possibly TRBD1 on 6 matching bases. CDR3 length: 12 amino acids. Trimming cost V 6 bases and J 8 bases, with 16 bases left between them. Germline CDR1 is DFQATT and CDR2 is SNEGSKA (reference sequence). The CDR3 DNA sequence: TGCAGTGCCGGGACAAGAACATTGGAAGCTTTCTTT. Encoded protein: CSAGTRTLEAFF.

V usage is TRBV15 and J usage is TRBJ1-1; D is unclear. Between the trimmed V and J ends, which lost 0 bases and 8 bases, there was a span of 7 bases. Germline values: CDR1 LNHNV, CDR2 YYDKDF (reference sequence). The CDR3 has 12 amino acids. CDR3 protein: CATSRDYSEAFF. The CDR3, as DNA: TGTGCCACCAGCAGAGATTATTCAGAAGCTTTCTTT.

This clonotype turned up a few times. The chain carries TRBV12-3 or TRBV12-4 and TRBJ2-1; 7 bases agree with TRBD2. The CDR3 loop spans 13 amino acids. Trimming cost V 10 bases and J 0 bases; bases outside gene matches: 3. The DNA of the CDR3 is TGTGCCACTGAGCGGGACTCCTACAATGAGCAGTTCTTC. Amino acid sequence: CATERDSYNEQFF.

The rearrangement joins TRBV6-2 or TRBV6-3 to TRBJ2-5, with D possibly TRBD2 on 5 matching bases. The CDR3 covers 15 residues. With 2 bases removed from V and 5 bases from J, the gap between germline ends came to 15 bases. CDR1 and CDR2 from the germline V gene are MNHEY and SVGEGT. In DNA, the CDR3 is TGTGCCAGCAGTTACCCTCGATGGGAGCAGGAGACCCAGTACTTC. This sequence encodes CASSYPRWEQETQYF.